The entry below gives a single TCR beta chain sequence along with its context. This entry comes from a study of control samples from healthy donors and cancer patients. Trimming took 5 bases from V and 5 from J, leaving 7 bases between them. The CDR3 is 12 amino acids. The V gene's germline CDR1 is MNHEY and CDR2 SVGEGT. The table came from immunoSEQ multiplex PCR; TCRdb's copy has only in-frame clones and leaves some out. The table lists about 220,000 clones, around 94% of them singletons, with about 1.4% in the top ten. The rearrangement links TRBV6-2 or TRBV6-3 to TRBJ1-5; D not certain. Sequencing used blood. This clonotype originated in a man aged 45-60 years in good health. CDR3 DNA: TGTGCCAGCAGTGAGCGGGATCAGCCCCAGCATTTT. As protein: CASSERDQPQHF.